Here is one T cell receptor beta chain with its context. PBMC were collected before vaccination, two weeks after the third vaccination, and at progression. J was trimmed by 0 bases and V by 6 bases; bases with no gene match: 7. The CDR3 sequence is 15 residues long. CDR1 is SNHLY and CDR2 is FYNNEI in the germline V gene. The data are from a study of glioma-infiltrating T cells after dendritic cell vaccination. Method: immunoSEQ multiplex PCR; TCRdb's copy keeps in-frame clones and lacks some. The data hold about 67,000 clones, with 81% observed a single time. The sample in question was blood, obtained before dendritic cell vaccination. This chain connects TRBV2 to TRBJ1-2; 7 bases fit TRBD1. The TCR was taken from a human donor with glioblastoma. For the CDR3, the DNA is TGTGCCAGCAGGGCAGGGGGATCCTCTAACTATGGCTACACCTTC. Its protein is CASRAGGSSNYGYTF.